Each of the 32 T cell receptor beta chains below was sequenced from the same sample in a study of cytomegalovirus exposure and HLA in healthy donors. 60 Vbeta and 13 Jbeta primers were used in PCR. Assay: immunoSEQ multiplex PCR; the TCRdb copy retains only in-frame clones and omits some. The sample includes about 200,000 clones, approximately 70% of them seen just once. The sample consisted of PBMCs. Source of these receptors: a man aged 40-55 years in good health and CMV-seropositive.

This chain connects TRBV6-1 to TRBJ2-7, with D perhaps matching TRBD1 (5 bases). V was cut by 5 bases and J by 7 bases, with 15 bases left in between. The CDR3 extends over 13 amino acids. Germline V gives CDR1 MNHNS, CDR2 SASEGT. This CDR3 is CASSRVRDWEQYF. The CDR3 DNA is TGTGCCAGCAGTAGGGTCAGGGATTGGGAGCAGTACTTC.

The V gene is TRBV6-1, the J gene TRBJ1-1, with 8 bases identical to TRBD1. Looked up from germline, CDR1 is MNHNS and CDR2 is SASEGT. The CDR3 is 14 residues long. Trimming removed 6 bases from V and 4 bases from J; junction bases left unmatched: 7. The CDR3 DNA reads as TGTGCCAGCAGAGTGACAGGGGAGGCCACTGAAGCTTTCTTT. It codes for CASRVTGEATEAFF.

The chain recombines TRBV28 with TRBJ1-3; TRBD1 aligns across 8 bases. Germline V gene data show CDR1 as MDHEN and CDR2 as SYDVKM. The CDR3 consists of 14 residues. V shed 4 bases, J shed 7 bases, and the junction held 6 bases outside the gene matches. For the CDR3, the DNA is TGTGCCAGCAGTTCACGTCACAGGGGGAACACCATATATTTT. This translates into CASSSRHRGNTIYF. Based on the CDR3 plus reference TRBV28 and TRBJ1-3, the full variable domain is DVKVTQSSRYLVKRTGEKVFLECVQDMDHENMFWYRQDPGLGLRLIYFSYDVKMKEKGDIPEGYSVSREKKERFSLILESASTNQTSMYLCASSSRHRGNTIYFGEGSWLTVV.

The rearrangement links TRBV27 to TRBJ2-3, with 8 bases identical to TRBD2. Germline trimming cut 5 bases from V and 1 base from J; bases unmatched to any gene: 5. CDR3 length: 15 amino acids. The germline gives CDR1 MNHEY, CDR2 SMNVEV (reference sequence). The CDR3 coding sequence is TGTGCCAGCAGTGACGGGACTAGAGGCACAGATACGCAGTATTTT. This gives the protein CASSDGTRGTDTQYF.

This chain joins TRBV7-6 and TRBJ2-2; D is ambiguous. Germline V gene data show CDR1 as SGHVS and CDR2 as FNYEAQ. V lost 5 bases, J lost 5 bases, and 15 bases lay in between. The CDR3 length is 15 residues. CDR3 loop: CASSPGEAYTGELFF. The CDR3 DNA reads as TGTGCCAGCAGCCCGGGTGAAGCCTATACCGGGGAGCTGTTTTTT.

In regard to this clone: Its ends do not fully match the called genes, so a read error is possible. This chain uses TRBV7-9 with TRBJ1-4, with D maybe TRBD1 (5 bases). The length of the CDR3 is 18 residues. From germline, CDR1 is SEHNR and CDR2 FQNEAQ (reference sequence). Here the CDR3 reads CSSSLDSGGVATNEKLFF. CDR3 coding DNA: TGTTCCAGCAGCTTAGATTCGGGGGGGGTTGCAACTAATGAAAAACTGTTTTTT.

This chain uses TRBV6-4 with TRBJ2-3; D remains unclear. V lost 2 bases, J lost 0 bases, and 9 bases lay in between. The germline gives CDR1 MRHNA, CDR2 SNTAGT. The CDR3 runs to 15 residues. The chain's CDR3 is CASSDRPTSTDTQYF. The CDR3 coding sequence is TGTGCCAGCAGTGACCGACCGACTAGCACAGATACGCAGTATTTT.

Details on this clone: At the DNA level, this CDR3 is encoded by other sequences in the same sample as well. The V and J genes are TRBV5-5 and TRBJ1-5; D possibly corresponds to TRBD1 (6 bases). The germline CDR1 and CDR2 sequences are SGHKS and YYEKEE (reference sequence). V shed 2 bases and J shed 0 bases, with 9 bases lying between them. The CDR3 runs 15 residues. The CDR3 here is CASSLQGYSNQPQHF. The CDR3 DNA is TGTGCCAGCAGCTTACAGGGCTATAGCAATCAGCCCCAGCATTTT.

The V and J genes are TRBV5-1 and TRBJ2-7, with D possibly being TRBD1 (5 bases). The V gene's germline CDR1 is SGHRS and CDR2 YFSETQ. This CDR3 is built from 15 residues. V was pared by 2 bases and J by 3 bases, with 15 bases between. CDR3 coding DNA: TGCGCCAGCAGCTTTTTCCCCGACAGCCGCTACGAGCAGTACTTC. As protein: CASSFFPDSRYEQYF.

The J gene is TRBJ2-7, the V gene TRBV4-2; weak D call: TRBD2 (6 bases). CDR3 size: 17 residues. The germline gives CDR1 LGHNA, CDR2 YNFKEQ. V was shortened by 4 bases and J by 0 bases, with 19 bases between the two germline ends. CDR3 in amino acids: CASSRTPGEVVSYEQYF. CDR3 DNA: TGTGCCAGCAGCCGGACCCCCGGGGAGGTCGTCTCCTACGAGCAGTACTTC.

The V gene is TRBV6-1, the J gene TRBJ1-2, with TRBD1 identical over 10 bases. This CDR3 spans 16 amino acids. CDR1 and CDR2 (germline): MNHNS, SASEGT. Trimming at V came to 3 bases and at J to 8 bases, leaving 12 bases not matched to a gene. This CDR3 reads CASSEQKDRGLYGYTF. The CDR3 DNA sequence: TGTGCCAGCAGTGAGCAAAAAGACAGGGGGCTTTACGGCTACACCTTC.

V usage is TRBV14 and J usage is TRBJ1-2; D unclear. Germline CDR1 is SGHDN and CDR2 is FVKESK. V was shortened by 1 base and J by 8 bases, with 17 bases between the two germline ends. The CDR3 consists of 15 residues. The CDR3 sequence is CASSQVGRGGKGYTF. The CDR3 coding sequence is TGTGCCAGCAGCCAAGTAGGACGGGGAGGGAAAGGCTACACCTTC.

The sample holds a few counts of this clone. The chain joins TRBV5-6 to TRBJ1-5, with D tentatively TRBD1 (6 bases). Germline-derived CDR1 and CDR2 are SGHDT and YYEEEE. Trimming took 7 bases from V and 1 from J, leaving 15 bases between them. The CDR3 totals 15 residues. In DNA form, the CDR3 reads TGTGCCAGCGGGGCCTACAGGGTCAGCAATCAGCCCCAGCATTTT. Residues: CASGAYRVSNQPQHF. Full variable domain (outside the CDR3, taken from reference TRBV5-6 and TRBJ1-5): DAGVTQSPTHLIKTRGQQVTLRCSPKSGHDTVSWYQQALGQGPQFIFQYYEEEERQRGNFPDRFSGHQFPNYSSELNVNALLLGDSALYLCASGAYRVSNQPQHFGDGTRLSIL.

The CDR3 bases are TGTGCCAGCATGGGATGGGGGCTGAACACTGAAGCTTTCTTT. Residues: CASMGWGLNTEAFF. V usage is TRBV7-8 and J usage is TRBJ1-1; possible D gene TRBD1, 6 bases. Germline loops: CDR1 SGHVS, CDR2 FQNEAQ. The CDR3 extends over 14 amino acids. Trimming removed 7 bases at V and 0 bases at J, with 12 bases between.

The chain is built from TRBV2 and TRBJ1-5; 11 bases line up with TRBD1. The CDR3 consists of 17 residues. J was trimmed by 0 bases and V by 6 bases; bases with no gene match: 7. Germline CDR1 reads SNHLY; CDR2 reads FYNNEI. The CDR3: CASRGQGATDSNQPQHF. DNA for the CDR3: TGTGCCAGCAGAGGACAGGGGGCAACAGATAGCAATCAGCCCCAGCATTTT.

This chain links TRBV15 with TRBJ1-2, with 8 positions matching TRBD1. V lost 5 bases and J lost 7; bases outside the gene matches: 6. The germline CDR1 and CDR2 sequences are LNHNV and YYDKDF (reference sequence). CDR3 size: 13 residues. The CDR3 reads CATSPGQGVGYTF. The CDR3 region has the DNA TGTGCCACCAGCCCCGGACAGGGCGTTGGCTACACCTTC. Variable domain in full (rest from reference TRBV15 and TRBJ1-2): DAMVIQNPRYQVTQFGKPVTLSCSQTLNHNVMYWYQQKSSQAPKLLFHYYDKDFNNEADTPDNFQSRRPNTSFCFLDIRSPGLGDTAMYLCATSPGQGVGYTFGSGTRLTVV.

The V gene is TRBV7-2, the J gene TRBJ2-5; TRBD2 agrees at 11 bases. Germline CDR1 and CDR2: SGHTA and FQGNSA. The CDR3 totals 16 residues. V was pared by 4 bases and J by 5 bases, with 9 bases of the junction left unmatched. This CDR3 reads CASSSPTSGGGETQYF. For the CDR3, the DNA is TGTGCCAGCAGCTCACCTACTAGCGGGGGAGGGGAGACCCAGTACTTC.

The chain carries TRBV4-2 and TRBJ2-3; 9 bases fit TRBD2. The CDR3 sequence is 16 residues long. Germline lookup yields CDR1 LGHNA and CDR2 YNFKEQ. V was clipped by 0 bases and J by 4 bases; unmatched bases: 5. In DNA, the CDR3 is TGTGCCAGCAGCCAAGATGGGGCTAGCGGGGCAGATACGCAGTATTTT. It is translated as CASSQDGASGADTQYF.

The gene calls are TRBV6-1 and TRBJ2-2, with 7 bases fitting TRBD1. After removal of 6 bases from V and 1 base from J, the junction contained 2 bases not matched to a gene. CDR1 and CDR2 from the germline V gene are MNHNS and SASEGT. The length of the CDR3 is 14 residues. In DNA, the CDR3 is TGTGCCAGCAGGGACAGGTTGAACACCGGGGAGCTGTTTTTT. Protein: CASRDRLNTGELFF.

In its sample, this clone was seen a few times. This sequence joins TRBV5-1 and TRBJ2-7, with 11 bases matching TRBD1. Per the germline V gene, CDR1 is SGHRS and CDR2 is YFSETQ. This CDR3 has 14 residues. V trimming: 3 bases; J trimming: 3 bases; junction bases outside the gene matches: 2. The CDR3 reads CASSWGQGDYEQYF. The CDR3, as DNA: TGCGCCAGCAGCTGGGGACAGGGGGACTACGAGCAGTACTTC. The variable domain in full, completed from reference TRBV5-1 and TRBJ2-7, reads KAGVTQTPRYLIKTRGQQVTLSCSPISGHRSVSWYQQTPGQGLQFLFEYFSETQRNKGNFPGRFSGRQFSNSRSEMNVSTLELGDSALYLCASSWGQGDYEQYFGPGTRLTVT.

This clone turned up a few times. The chain links TRBV11-2 to TRBJ1-1; D perhaps matches TRBD1 (5 bases). Trimming removed 3 bases at V and 1 base at J, with 6 bases between. Germline assignment: CDR1 SGHAT and CDR2 FQNNGV. There are 13 residues in the CDR3. The CDR3 reads CASSFDRNTEAFF. The CDR3 coding sequence is TGTGCCAGCAGCTTCGACAGGAACACTGAAGCTTTCTTT.

There are a few counts of this clone. This chain uses TRBV27 with TRBJ2-1; D possibly corresponds to TRBD2 (7 bases). Trimming took 4 bases from V and 5 from J, leaving 24 bases between them. The CDR3 covers 18 residues. Germline V gives CDR1 MNHEY, CDR2 SMNVEV (reference sequence). The chain's CDR3 is CASSSGRDTGRPHNEQFF. CDR3 nucleotide sequence: TGTGCCAGCAGTTCGGGGAGGGATACAGGGAGGCCACACAATGAGCAGTTCTTC.

The genes are TRBV2 and TRBJ1-2; 8 bases agree with TRBD1. This CDR3 is 15 amino acids long. Germline lookup yields CDR1 SNHLY and CDR2 FYNNEI. V trimming: 6 bases; J trimming: 2 bases; junction bases outside the gene matches: 8. The CDR3 coding sequence is TGTGCCAGCAGAGCTCGGACAGGGTTCAACTATGGCTACACCTTC. This encodes CASRARTGFNYGYTF.

This clone was detected only a few times. The chain has TRBV7-2 and TRBJ2-7, with TRBD1 as a possible D gene (6 bases). The V end lost 1 base, the J end lost 1 base, and 8 bases lay between the germline ends. The germline CDR1 and CDR2 sequences are SGHTA and FQGNSA. The CDR3 has 14 residues. The CDR3 sequence: CASSLVDRSYEQYF. CDR3 DNA sequence: TGTGCCAGCAGCTTAGTGGACAGATCCTACGAGCAGTACTTC.

The J gene is TRBJ2-3, the V gene TRBV6-5; no firm D call. CDR1 and CDR2 from the germline V gene are MNHEY and SVGAGI. The V end lost 5 bases, the J end lost 2 bases, and 11 bases lay between the germline ends. The CDR3 runs to 14 residues. CDR3 coding DNA: TGTGCCAGCAGTCCCCTTCAGTCCACAGATACGCAGTATTTT. As protein: CASSPLQSTDTQYF.

V usage is TRBV7-2 and J usage is TRBJ1-6; unclear D gene. CDR3 length: 13 amino acids. Germline V gives CDR1 SGHTA, CDR2 FQGNSA. V gave up 5 bases and J gave up 9 bases, with 11 bases separating them. In DNA, the CDR3 is TGTGCCAGCAGCCCCCGACTTAGTTCACCCCTCCACTTT. Translation gives CASSPRLSSPLHF.

The rearrangement uses TRBV7-2 and TRBJ2-3; 13 nucleotides line up with TRBD2. The CDR3 consists of 16 residues. The germline V gene encodes CDR1 SGHTA and CDR2 FQGNSA. V lost 3 bases to trimming and J lost 4 bases; unmatched junction nucleotides: 4. CDR3 amino acids: CASSLTSGGQADTQYF. The CDR3 DNA reads TGTGCCAGCAGCTTGACTAGCGGGGGGCAGGCAGATACGCAGTATTTT.

This clone has just one count. The identical CDR3 is also encoded by other nucleotide sequences in the sample. The CDR3 sequence is CASSLTSTDTQYF. The CDR3 region has the DNA TGTGCCAGCAGCTTGACTAGCACAGATACGCAGTATTTT. The V and J genes are TRBV5-4 and TRBJ2-3; D uncertain. The V gene lost 1 base and the J gene lost 0 bases, with 3 bases spanning the gap. Germline CDR1 and CDR2: SGHNT and YYREEE (reference sequence). The CDR3 has 13 amino acids. Based on the CDR3 plus reference TRBV5-4 and TRBJ2-3, the full variable domain is ETGVTQSPTHLIKTRGQQVTLRCSSQSGHNTVSWYQQALGQGPQFIFQYYREEENGRGNFPPRFSGLQFPNYSSELNVNALELDDSALYLCASSLTSTDTQYFGPGTRLTVL.

This clone showed up just a few times. The rearrangement joins TRBV7-6 to TRBJ1-1, with 8 bases identical to TRBD1. Unmatched junction bases numbered 2, after V lost 5 bases and J lost 3 bases. The germline V gene has CDR1 SGHVS and CDR2 FNYEAQ. There are 13 residues in the CDR3. The CDR3 bases are TGTGCCAGCAGCGCGACAGGGGACACTGAAGCTTTCTTT. Translating gives CASSATGDTEAFF.

V and J are TRBV9 and TRBJ2-5; perhaps TRBD1 as D (7 bases). The length of the CDR3 is 14 residues. The V and J ends lost 3 bases and 6 bases respectively, with 15 bases between them. Germline assignment: CDR1 SGDLS and CDR2 YYNGEE. The CDR3 DNA reads as TGTGCCAGCAGCGGGGGGGACAGCGCCAAGACCCAGTACTTC. Translating it yields CASSGGDSAKTQYF. The complete variable domain, with remaining parts taken from reference TRBV9 and TRBJ2-5, reads DSGVTQTPKHLITATGQRVTLRCSPRSGDLSVYWYQQSLDQGLQFLIQYYNGEERAKGNILERFSAQQFPDLHSELNLSSLELGDSALYFCASSGGDSAKTQYFGPGTRLLVL.

V usage is TRBV18 and J usage is TRBJ2-1; D may be TRBD1 (5 bases). Germline values: CDR1 KGHSH, CDR2 LQKENI. V dropped 3 bases and J dropped 10 bases, with 7 bases sitting between them. The CDR3 is 11 residues long. The CDR3 bases are TGTGCCAGCTCACCCCCAGGGGAGCAGTTCTTC. Amino acid sequence: CASSPPGEQFF.

The chain couples TRBV7-9 to TRBJ1-2; no reliable D call. The CDR3 runs to 12 residues. Trimming stripped 5 bases from V and 8 bases from J, with 12 bases between. Germline loops: CDR1 SEHNR, CDR2 FQNEAQ (reference sequence). CDR3 residues: CASSPSRVGYTF. The CDR3 coding sequence is TGTGCCAGCAGCCCATCGAGGGTCGGCTACACCTTC. Full variable domain (outside the CDR3, taken from reference TRBV7-9 and TRBJ1-2): DTGVSQNPRHKITKRGQNVTFRCDPISEHNRLYWYRQTLGQGPEFLTYFQNEAQLEKSRLLSDRFSAERPKGSFSTLEIQRTEQGDSAMYLCASSPSRVGYTFGSGTRLTVV.